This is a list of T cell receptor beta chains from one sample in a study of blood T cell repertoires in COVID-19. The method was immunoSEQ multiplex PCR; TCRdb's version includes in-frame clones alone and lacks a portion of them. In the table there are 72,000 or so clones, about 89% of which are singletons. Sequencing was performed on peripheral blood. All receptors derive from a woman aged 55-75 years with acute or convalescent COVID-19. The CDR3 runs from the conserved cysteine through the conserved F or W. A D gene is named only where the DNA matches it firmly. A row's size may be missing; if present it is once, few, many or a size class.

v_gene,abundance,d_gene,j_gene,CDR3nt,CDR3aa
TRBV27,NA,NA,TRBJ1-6,TGTGCCAGCAGTTTGAGGGTAAATTCACCCCTCCACTTT,CASSLRVNSPLHF
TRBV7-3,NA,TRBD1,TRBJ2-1,TGTGCCAGCAGCTTTACAGGGGGGACCTCGTATGAGCAGTTCTTC,CASSFTGGTSYEQFF
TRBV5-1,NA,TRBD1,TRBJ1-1,TGCGCCAGCAGCTTGGCAGGGGGGACGAACACTGAAGCTTTCTTT,CASSLAGGTNTEAFF
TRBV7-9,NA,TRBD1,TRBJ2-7,TGTGCCAGCAGCTTAGCCCCGGGACAGGGTGAATCCTACGAGCAGTACTTC,CASSLAPGQGESYEQYF
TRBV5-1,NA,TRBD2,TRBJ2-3,TGCGCCAGCAGCCTGGATCCTAGCGGGGGCCTAAGCACAGATACGCAGTATTTT,CASSLDPSGGLSTDTQYF
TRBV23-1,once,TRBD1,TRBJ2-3,TGCGCCAGCAGTCATCAAGGACAGGGGCAGGGTACGCAGTATTTT,CASSHQGQGQGTQYF
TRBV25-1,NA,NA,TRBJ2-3,TGTGCCAGCAGCGATGAATATCAGACAGATACGCAGTATTTT,CASSDEYQTDTQYF
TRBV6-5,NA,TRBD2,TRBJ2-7,TGTGCCAGCAGGACTAGCGGGGGTCTCTACGAGCAGTACTTC,CASRTSGGLYEQYF
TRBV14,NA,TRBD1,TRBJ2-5,TGTGCCAGCGGGGGGACAGGGTCTCTTCGGGAGACCCAGTACTTC,CASGGTGSLRETQYF
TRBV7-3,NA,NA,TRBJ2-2,TGTGCCAGCAGCATTACCCCGGGACACCCGAACACCGGGGAGCTGTTTTTT,CASSITPGHPNTGELFF
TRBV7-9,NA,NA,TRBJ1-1,TGTGCCAGCAGCTTAGGGGGGGGCCCCCGGGACACTGAAGCTTTCTTT,CASSLGGGPRDTEAFF
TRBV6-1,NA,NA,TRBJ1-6,TGTGCCAGCAGTGAAGCTCGGACAGCCAATTCACCCCTCCACTTT,CASSEARTANSPLHF
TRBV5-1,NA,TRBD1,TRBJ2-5,TGCGCCAGCAGCCAGGGACAGTTCCAAGAGACCCAGTACTTC,CASSQGQFQETQYF
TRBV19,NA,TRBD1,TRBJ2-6,TGTGCCAGTAGAACCCGGGACAGGGGATCTGGGGCCAACGTCCTGACTTTC,CASRTRDRGSGANVLTF
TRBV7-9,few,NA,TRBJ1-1,TGTGCCAGCAGCTCGAGCTCTACCCGGGCTTTCTTT,CASSSSSTRAFF
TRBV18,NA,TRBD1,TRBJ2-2,TGTGCCAGCTCGGAGGGACAGGGGAACGCCGGGGAGCTGTTTTTT,CASSEGQGNAGELFF